This T cell receptor beta chain was captured in a study of Graves' ophthalmopathy and Graves' hyperthyroidism. Study conclusions and caveats: A 13-signature model separated ophthalmopathy from stable hyperthyroidism, about 88% sensitivity, just over 80% specificity.

The CDR3 loop spans 13 amino acids. The germline CDR1 and CDR2 sequences are SSHAT and FNYEAQ (reference sequence). With regard to this clonotype: The antigen remains undetermined. The junction shows a germline mismatch at one end, possibly a read error.

The authors amplified TCR beta CDR3 regions, and they did so from RNA transcripts for repertoire sequencing. HTBI primers primed a first-round RT-PCR, and a second-round multiplex PCR followed. TCRdb processed the multiplex PCR reads anew with MiXCR; each CDR3 protein has one entry. The data contain about 480,000 distinct CDR3 sequences, 14% of them singletons. Exclusion criteria comprised other autoimmune diseases, uncontrolled infections, pregnancy or lactation in patients. PBMCs were isolated by Ficoll-Paque density gradient centrifugation, using over 9.5 ml of fresh peripheral blood as the starting material.

Input material: blood. The origin of this receptor is a woman in her thirties with Graves' ophthalmopathy. The chain employs TRBV7-7 and TRBJ2-7, with D uncertain. DNA of the CDR3: TGTGCTAGCAGCAAAGGGCCGGGTTACGAGCAGTACTTC. Amino acids: CASSKGPGYEQYF. The variable domain in full, completed from reference TRBV7-7 and TRBJ2-7, reads GAGVSQSPRYKVTKRGQDVTLRCDPISSHATLYWYQQALGQGPEFLTYFNYEAQPDKSGLPSDRFSAERPEGSISTLTIQRTEQRDSAMYRCASSKGPGYEQYFGPGTRLTVT.